The present TCR beta chain was sequenced within a study of CD4 T cells in relation to SARS-CoV-2 and coronaviruses. Overall study: The HLA restriction of the shared crossreactive spike epitopes was mapped.

Sequencing was performed with immunoSEQ multiplex PCR; in TCRdb, only in-frame clones are kept and a portion is missing. The sample shows approximately 43,000 clones, approximately 84% of them seen only once. The CDR3 loop spans 13 amino acids. V was pared by 5 bases and J by 7 bases, with 5 bases of the junction left unmatched. The germline V gene has CDR1 SQVTM and CDR2 ANQGSEA. This clone was detected once. Its target is unknown. This sequence was found in an adult with COVID-19. V is TRBV29-1 and J is TRBJ2-1; 10 nucleotides align to TRBD2. The sequenced material came from naive CD4+ T cells from PBMCs, cultured in vitro. Indicated subset: naive CD4+ T cells isolated by negative enrichment. This CDR3 is CSVSMTSGNEQFF. The CDR3, as DNA: TGCAGCGTTTCAATGACTAGCGGGAATGAGCAGTTCTTC.